A single sample gave rise to the 23 T cell receptor beta chains below, sequenced in a study of regulatory T cells in long-lasting Graves disease. As to time point: persistent/refractory GD, antithyroid drugs over 5 years with positive TRAb. Extracted PBMC RNA gave rise to the TCR library. iRepertoire HTBI primers and Arm-PCR of CDR3 regions built TCR beta libraries. TCRdb recomputed calls from the multiplex PCR reads with MiXCR, one row per CDR3 protein. The sample shows 700,000 or so distinct CDR3 sequences, around 32% of them seen only once. The sample in question was peripheral blood mononuclear cells (PBMCs), obtained when the disease was refractory, from a patient treated with antithyroid drugs. The receptor set was obtained from a female donor with Graves disease.

This clonotype was found a few times. The genes are TRBV5-1 and TRBJ1-2, with TRBD1 as a possible D gene (6 bases). The V end was cut by 4 bases, the J end by 7 bases, with 23 bases between. The CDR3 is 16 amino acids. Germline values: CDR1 SGHRS, CDR2 YFSETQ. CDR3 nucleotides: TGCGCCAGCAGCGAACAGGGCCGCCGGCCGTCTGGTGGCTACACCTTC. Protein: CASSEQGRRPSGGYTF.

The chain joins TRBV5-1 to TRBJ2-2; a possible D gene is TRBD1 (6 bases). Trimming removed 4 bases at V and 6 bases at J, with 16 bases between. The CDR3 totals 15 residues. The germline V gene encodes CDR1 SGHRS and CDR2 YFSETQ. The CDR3 sequence: CASSQNTGSAGELFF. Written as DNA, the CDR3 is TGCGCCAGCAGCCAGAACACAGGGAGCGCCGGGGAGCTGTTTTTT.

This clonotype was counted ten times or more. This chain joins TRBV10-1 and TRBJ2-7; 9 nucleotides line up with TRBD2. The V segment lost 6 bases and the J segment 6 bases; nucleotides outside the gene matches: 9. CDR1 is WNHNN and CDR2 is SYGVQD in the germline V gene (reference sequence). The length of the CDR3 is 14 residues. The DNA for the CDR3 is TGCGCCAGCAGCCCTGCGCGGGAGGGCTCCGAGCAGTACTTC. As protein: CASSPAREGSEQYF.

This clonotype turned up a few times. V usage is TRBV5-4 and J usage is TRBJ1-4; D gene uncertain. This CDR3 spans 15 amino acids. Between the trimmed V and J ends, which lost 3 bases and 0 bases, there was a span of 9 bases. The germline V gene has CDR1 SGHNT and CDR2 YYREEE (reference sequence). The CDR3 loop is CASSSEGSTNEKLFF. The CDR3 DNA follows: TGTGCCAGCAGCTCCGAAGGGTCAACTAATGAAAAACTGTTTTTT. Combining the CDR3 with reference TRBV5-4 and TRBJ1-4 gives the whole variable domain ETGVTQSPTHLIKTRGQQVTLRCSSQSGHNTVSWYQQALGQGPQFIFQYYREEENGRGNFPPRFSGLQFPNYSSELNVNALELDDSALYLCASSSEGSTNEKLFFGSGTQLSVL.

This clonotype was counted many times. The genes are TRBV7-2 and TRBJ1-6; D gene ambiguous. Germline loops: CDR1 SGHTA, CDR2 FQGNSA. V gave up 3 bases and J gave up 7 bases, with 7 bases separating them. The length of the CDR3 is 13 residues. CDR3 region: CASSFPANSPLHF. The DNA for the CDR3 is TGTGCCAGCAGCTTTCCCGCCAATTCACCCCTCCACTTT.

The chain is built from TRBV7-9 and TRBJ2-5; TRBD2 might be the D (5 bases). CDR1 is SEHNR, CDR2 FQNEAQ, per germline (reference sequence). CDR3 size: 15 residues. V lost 0 bases, J lost 4 bases, and 12 bases lay in between. The CDR3 here is CASSLARGLGETQYF. DNA for the CDR3: TGTGCCAGCAGCTTAGCCCGCGGGCTTGGAGAGACCCAGTACTTC.

This chain uses TRBV20-1 with TRBJ1-1; 8 nucleotides match TRBD1. Germline V gene lookup returns CDR1 DFQATT and CDR2 SNEGSKA (reference sequence). J lost 6 bases, V lost 6 bases, and 6 bases had no gene match. CDR3 length equals 12 residues. Written as DNA, the CDR3 is TGCAGTGCGGGAGGACAGGGCCCTGAAGCTTTCTTT. It encodes CSAGGQGPEAFF.

The chain uses TRBV3-1 and TRBJ1-2, with D maybe TRBD1 (5 bases). Trimming pared 4 bases from V and 1 base from J, leaving 19 bases between. This CDR3 region has 17 residues. Germline V gene data show CDR1 as LGHDT and CDR2 as YNNKEL (reference sequence). CDR3 in amino acids: CASSPGRRVRINYGYTF. The CDR3 DNA reads TGTGCCAGCAGCCCGGGACGCCGAGTGAGGATTAACTATGGCTACACCTTC.

Ten or more counts support this clonotype. The rearrangement joins TRBV30 to TRBJ2-5; D unclear. The CDR3 is 13 residues long. With 0 bases removed from V and 2 bases from J, the gap between germline ends came to 7 bases. Germline lookup yields CDR1 GTSNPN and CDR2 SVGIG (reference sequence). CDR3 DNA: TGTGCCTGGAGTGTTCGGGTACAAGAGACCCAGTACTTC. It translates to CAWSVRVQETQYF.

The genes are TRBV12-3 or TRBV12-4 and TRBJ1-1, with a weak D call TRBD1 (6 bases). This CDR3 is 13 amino acids long. The V gene lost 2 bases and the J gene lost 7 bases, with 11 bases spanning the gap. CDR3 residues: CASSLRGDVEAFF. In DNA form, the CDR3 reads TGTGCCAGCAGTTTAAGGGGGGATGTTGAAGCTTTCTTT.

The chain employs TRBV20-1 and TRBJ2-5, with D tentatively TRBD1 (5 bases). The V and J ends lost 3 bases and 2 bases respectively, with 16 bases between them. The CDR3 extends over 15 amino acids. Germline values: CDR1 DFQATT, CDR2 SNEGSKA (reference sequence). CDR3 sequence reads: CSARTAGRGQETQYF. The CDR3 nucleotides read TGCAGTGCTAGGACAGCAGGAAGGGGACAAGAGACCCAGTACTTC.

CDR3 protein: CASRTGLAGGPSSYEQYF. CDR3 DNA: TGTGCCAGCAGGACGGGGCTAGCGGGAGGGCCCAGCTCCTACGAGCAGTACTTC. The rearrangement joins TRBV2 to TRBJ2-7, with 12 nucleotides matching TRBD2. Germline V gene sequence: CDR1 SNHLY, CDR2 FYNNEI. The CDR3 is 18 amino acids. V shed 6 bases, J shed 0 bases, and the junction held 12 bases outside the gene matches. Looking up the rest from reference TRBV2 and TRBJ2-7 gives the full variable domain: EPEVTQTPSHQVTQMGQEVILRCVPISNHLYFYWYRQILGQKVEFLVSFYNNEISEKSEIFDDQFSVERPDGSNFTLKIRSTKLEDSAMYFCASRTGLAGGPSSYEQYFGPGTRLTVT.

This clonotype was picked up a small number of times. The gene calls are TRBV18 and TRBJ1-5, with D maybe TRBD1 (5 bases). The V end was cut by 2 bases, the J end by 7 bases, with 12 bases between. The CDR3 is 14 amino acids. Germline CDR1 is KGHSH and CDR2 is LQKENI. Here the CDR3 DNA reads TGTGCCAGCTCACCAGGCAGGGTTGGCCAGCCCCAGCATTTT. It translates to CASSPGRVGQPQHF.

This rearrangement joins TRBV11-2 to TRBJ1-3; D uncertain. The CDR3 sequence is 15 residues long. V was pared by 4 bases and J by 5 bases, with 15 bases between. CDR1 and CDR2 (germline): SGHAT, FQNNGV. CDR3 coding DNA: TGTGCCAGCAGCTCACCAAACAAAGGGCGAAACACCATATATTTT. Translated: CASSSPNKGRNTIYF.

This clonotype was counted a few times. The chain combines TRBV20-1 with TRBJ2-7, with D possibly TRBD1 on 6 matching bases. Trimming removed 3 bases at V and 5 bases at J, with 11 bases between. Per the germline V gene, CDR1 is DFQATT and CDR2 is SNEGSKA (reference sequence). This CDR3 is built from 12 residues. This CDR3 reads CSASHRANEQYF. DNA for the CDR3: TGCAGTGCTAGCCACAGGGCGAACGAGCAGTACTTC.

In this sample, this clonotype turned up a few times. The rearrangement joins TRBV3-1 to TRBJ1-5, with 8 bases fitting TRBD1. V shed 1 base and J 7 bases; nucleotides not matched to a gene: 3. This CDR3 contains 14 residues. CDR1 is LGHDT, CDR2 YNNKEL, per germline (reference sequence). CDR3 DNA: TGTGCCAGCAGCCAAGGCTCAGGGGGCCAGCCCCAGCATTTT. Its protein is CASSQGSGGQPQHF.

The chain uses TRBV5-1 and TRBJ2-2; 11 bases match TRBD2. The V gene end was trimmed by 5 bases and the J gene end by 7 bases; junction bases not matched to a gene: 4. The CDR3 spans 14 residues. CDR1 SGHRS and CDR2 YFSETQ come from the germline V gene. CDR3 bases: TGCGCCAGCAGACTAGCGGGAGTCGGCGGGGAGCTGTTTTTT. This codes for CASRLAGVGGELFF.

This clonotype was found many times. The rearrangement joins TRBV2 to TRBJ1-1; the D is unclear. V was cut by 4 bases and J by 1 base, with 10 bases left in between. Germline V gene data show CDR1 as SNHLY and CDR2 as FYNNEI. The CDR3 totals 14 residues. Here the CDR3 reads CASSVVSSNTEAFF. As DNA, the CDR3 is TGTGCCAGCAGTGTAGTCAGTTCGAACACTGAAGCTTTCTTT.

This clonotype was found a few times. Its ends do not fully match the called genes, so a read error is possible. This chain connects TRBV12-3 or TRBV12-4 to TRBJ1-4; a weak D match, TRBD1 (5 bases). This CDR3 comprises 11 residues. CDR3 in amino acids: CASSGGRAGIF. For the CDR3, the DNA is TGTGCCAGCAGCGGGGGACGGGCTGGGATTTTT.

This chain connects TRBV6-2 or TRBV6-3 to TRBJ1-2, with 9 positions matching TRBD1. Germline values: CDR1 MNHEY, CDR2 SVGEGT. V shed 7 bases and J 5 bases; nucleotides not matched to a gene: 11. The CDR3 is 15 amino acids. Written as DNA, the CDR3 is TGTGCCAGCACCCGCCCGGGACAGGGATGGTATGGCTACACCTTC. It is translated as CASTRPGQGWYGYTF.

The chain carries TRBV29-1 and TRBJ1-4; D is uncertain. The germline V gene encodes CDR1 SQVTM and CDR2 ANQGSEA. CDR3 length: 13 residues. Between the trimmed V and J ends, which lost 7 bases and 5 bases, there was a span of 14 bases. Here the CDR3 DNA reads TGCAGCGGCTCCGTGTCCCAAAATGAAAAACTGTTTTTT. Its protein is CSGSVSQNEKLFF.

This clonotype was observed a few times. CDR3 sequence reads: CAISENDYGYTF. DNA for the CDR3: TGTGCCATCAGTGAGAACGACTATGGCTACACCTTC. J is TRBJ1-2 and V is TRBV10-3; D gene uncertain. Germline V gene sequence: CDR1 ENHRY, CDR2 SYGVKD. This CDR3 spans 12 amino acids. The V and J ends lost 2 bases and 3 bases respectively, with 4 bases between them.

The CDR3 coding sequence is TGTGCCAGCAGCCAAGACTCCTCGAGCTACACCTTC. This gives the protein CASSQDSSSYTF. J is TRBJ1-2 and V is TRBV3-1; D unresolved. V gave up 0 bases and J gave up 9 bases, with 8 bases separating them. CDR3 length equals 12 residues. Germline values: CDR1 LGHDT, CDR2 YNNKEL (reference sequence).